These 10 T cell receptor beta chains came from one sample sequenced in a study of blood T cell repertoires in COVID-19. Here immunoSEQ multiplex PCR was the method, and the copy in TCRdb shows in-frame clones only, minus some. Among about 86,000 clones listed, 82% were seen once. The sequenced material came from peripheral blood. These receptors were collected from a woman at least 80 years old with acute or convalescent COVID-19.

Only a few counts were recorded for this clone. CDR3 amino acids: CASSLLVGRSTDTQYF. The CDR3, as DNA: TGTGCCAGCAGTTTATTGGTTGGCAGGTCCACAGATACGCAGTATTTT. V is TRBV27 and J is TRBJ2-3; D call uncertain. Trimming shortened V by 1 base and J by 2 bases, and 13 bases separated the two germline ends. The CDR3 has 16 amino acids. Germline values: CDR1 MNHEY, CDR2 SMNVEV (reference sequence).

The gene calls are TRBV6-1 and TRBJ2-5, with 7 bases fitting TRBD1. Germline V gene lookup returns CDR1 MNHNS and CDR2 SASEGT. Trimming took 0 bases from V and 5 from J; bases not matched to a gene: 12. The CDR3 runs to 17 residues. CDR3 coding DNA: TGTGCCAGCAGTGAAGCGGTCAGGGGGATGGGTTTGGAGACCCAGTACTTC. Translation gives CASSEAVRGMGLETQYF.

V is TRBV18 and J is TRBJ1-5; 8 bases fit TRBD1. Germline V gene data show CDR1 as KGHSH and CDR2 as LQKENI. The CDR3 is made up of 15 amino acids. V was clipped by 3 bases and J by 4 bases; unmatched bases: 5. The CDR3 DNA reads as TGTGCCAGCTCACCGGACAGGGATGCAAATCAGCCCCAGCATTTT. It codes for CASSPDRDANQPQHF.

The rearrangement links TRBV12-3 or TRBV12-4 to TRBJ2-7, with D perhaps TRBD1 (5 bases). This CDR3 has 11 amino acids. The V and J ends lost 5 bases and 6 bases respectively, with 8 bases between them. The CDR3 DNA follows: TGTGCCAGCAGTGACCAGGGCGAGCAGTACTTC. Amino acids: CASSDQGEQYF.

V is TRBV7-2 and J is TRBJ1-1; D unresolved. The CDR3 has 13 residues. Looked up from germline, CDR1 is SGHTA and CDR2 is FQGNSA. V lost 1 base to trimming and J lost 1 base, with 4 bases between them. CDR3 sequence: CASSLVQNTEAFF. CDR3 in DNA: TGTGCCAGCAGCTTAGTCCAGAACACTGAAGCTTTCTTT.

The chain uses TRBV15 and TRBJ1-4; 12 bases fit TRBD1. The trim removed 0 bases at V and 8 bases at J, leaving 7 bases unmatched. The CDR3 totals 17 residues. Germline lookup yields CDR1 LNHNV and CDR2 YYDKDF (reference sequence). The CDR3 DNA follows: TGTGCCACCAGCAGAGACTCCCCCGGGACAGGGGGCGAAAAACTGTTTTTT. Translation gives CATSRDSPGTGGEKLFF.

The rearrangement links TRBV5-5 to TRBJ2-7; 8 positions agree with TRBD2. This CDR3 region has 16 residues. CDR1 SGHKS and CDR2 YYEKEE come from the germline V gene (reference sequence). J lost 4 bases, V lost 0 bases, and 9 bases had no gene match. In nucleotides, the CDR3 is TGTGCCAGCAGCTTGGGACTAGCGAACGGTATTTACGAGCAGTACTTC. This gives the protein CASSLGLANGIYEQYF. The full variable domain, with the rest looked up from reference TRBV5-5 and TRBJ2-7, is DAGVTQSPTHLIKTRGQQVTLRCSPISGHKSVSWYQQVLGQGPQFIFQYYEKEERGRGNFPDRFSARQFPNYSSELNVNALLLGDSALYLCASSLGLANGIYEQYFGPGTRLTVT.

The V gene is TRBV10-1, the J gene TRBJ1-1, with 7 bases identical to TRBD1. CDR1 and CDR2 (germline): WNHNN, SYGVQD (reference sequence). The V and J ends lost 5 bases and 0 bases, in that order; junction bases with no gene match: 3. The CDR3 loop spans 14 amino acids. DNA for the CDR3: TGCGCCAGCAGTAAGACAGGGATGAACACTGAAGCTTTCTTT. It yields the protein CASSKTGMNTEAFF.

This clone appeared a few times. The rearrangement joins TRBV19 to TRBJ1-6; unclear D gene. CDR3 length: 13 residues. The V end was cut by 7 bases, the J end by 12 bases, with 16 bases between. Germline loops: CDR1 LNHDA, CDR2 SQIVND (reference sequence). The CDR3 nucleotides read TGTGCCAGTACCACAGTTCCCTTCTTACCCCTCCACTTT. This encodes CASTTVPFLPLHF.

The CDR3 loop reads CASSWGGEQFF. CDR3 DNA: TGTGCCAGCAGTTGGGGGGGTGAGCAGTTCTTC. J is TRBJ2-1 and V is TRBV7-9; 7 nucleotides match TRBD2. CDR3 size: 11 residues. V shed 6 bases and J 9 bases; nucleotides not matched to a gene: 2. The germline CDR1 and CDR2 sequences are SEHNR and FQNEAQ (reference sequence).